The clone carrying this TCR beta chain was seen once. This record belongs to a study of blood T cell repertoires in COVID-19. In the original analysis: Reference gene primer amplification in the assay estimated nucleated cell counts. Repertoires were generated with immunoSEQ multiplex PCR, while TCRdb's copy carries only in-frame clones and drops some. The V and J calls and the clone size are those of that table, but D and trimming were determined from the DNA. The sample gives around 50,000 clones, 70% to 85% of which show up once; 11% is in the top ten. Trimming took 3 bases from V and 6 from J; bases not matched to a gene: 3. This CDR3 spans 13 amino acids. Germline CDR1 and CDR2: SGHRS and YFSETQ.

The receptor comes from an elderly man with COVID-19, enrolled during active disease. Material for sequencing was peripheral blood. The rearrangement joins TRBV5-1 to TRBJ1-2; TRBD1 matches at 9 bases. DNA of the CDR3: TGCGCCAGCAGCTATAGGACAGGGGATGGCTACACCTTC. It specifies CASSYRTGDGYTF.